These 10 T cell receptor beta chains originate from one sample sequenced in a study of OX40 agonist ivuxolimab in advanced cancers. Receptors were amplified or captured by the immunoSEQ multiplex PCR assay. The source is immuneACCESS, and TCRdb retained only in-frame sequences with V and J called. Part of the clones is not carried over; for the studies checked, unresolved V genes explain less than half of this, and the remainder is unexplained. The sample table lists tens of thousands of clones, roughly 84% of them with a count of one. The ten largest account for 0.24% of the sample. This specimen consisted of CD4+ or CD8+ T cells sorted from blood, obtained in a trial of the OX40 agonist ivuxolimab. Every receptor here comes from an adult with an advanced solid tumor such as melanoma, head and neck, liver or kidney cancer.

This sequence joins TRBV18 and TRBJ2-5; 10 bases map to TRBD1. CDR3 length: 15 amino acids. Trimming removed 7 bases from V and 2 bases from J; junction bases left unmatched: 7. CDR1 and CDR2 (germline): KGHSH, LQKENI. CDR3 sequence (DNA): TGTGCCAGCTTTTTGGACAGGGGGACTCAAGAGACCCAGTACTTC. Its translation: CASFLDRGTQETQYF. The variable domain in full, with the rest retrieved from reference TRBV18 and TRBJ2-5, is NAGVMQNPRHLVRRRGQEARLRCSPMKGHSHVYWYRQLPEEGLKFMVYLQKENIIDESGMPKERFSAEFPKEGPSILRIQQVVRGDSAAYFCASFLDRGTQETQYFGPGTRLLVL.

The CDR3 coding sequence is TGTGCCAGCAGCCCGGGGAGGTTAGTTCGCCAAGAGACCCAGTACTTC. It is translated as CASSPGRLVRQETQYF. J is TRBJ2-5 and V is TRBV7-7; perhaps TRBD2 as D (6 bases). Germline V lookup: CDR1 SSHAT, CDR2 FNYEAQ (reference sequence). The CDR3 has 16 residues. Trimming took off 5 bases at V and 1 base at J, with 17 bases between the two ends.

The chain joins TRBV7-9 to TRBJ2-3, with 8 bases aligning to TRBD2. CDR3 size: 16 residues. Germline V gene lookup returns CDR1 SEHNR and CDR2 FQNEAQ (reference sequence). The junction had 11 bases not matched to a gene; V was cut back by 4 bases and J by 5 bases. The chain's CDR3 is CASSYGRAWNGDTQYF. Written as DNA, the CDR3 is TGTGCCAGCAGCTACGGGAGGGCCTGGAATGGAGATACGCAGTATTTT.

The chain couples TRBV7-2 to TRBJ2-7; no reliable D call. The CDR3 runs to 11 residues. Germline V gives CDR1 SGHTA, CDR2 FQGNSA. Trimming cost V 6 bases and J 3 bases, with 6 bases left between them. For the CDR3, the DNA is TGTGCCAGCAGTCGCGGCTACGAGCAGTACTTC. It encodes CASSRGYEQYF. The full variable domain, its missing parts supplied by reference TRBV7-2 and TRBJ2-7, is GAGVSQSPSNKVTEKGKDVELRCDPISGHTALYWYRQSLGQGLEFLIYFQGNSAPDKSGLPSDRFSAERTGGSVSTLTIQRTQQEDSAVYLCASSRGYEQYFGPGTRLTVT.

V gene TRBV14 combines with J gene TRBJ1-2, with 7 bases matching TRBD1. CDR3 length: 14 amino acids. The germline CDR1 and CDR2 sequences are SGHDN and FVKESK. V lost 3 bases and J lost 5; bases outside the gene matches: 6. The CDR3 reads CASSHQTQGYGYTF. CDR3 sequence (DNA): TGTGCCAGCAGCCATCAGACACAGGGGTATGGCTACACCTTC.

V usage is TRBV19 and J usage is TRBJ2-3; possible D gene TRBD2, 5 bases. CDR1 is LNHDA and CDR2 is SQIVND in the germline V gene (reference sequence). The length of the CDR3 is 15 residues. Trimming cost V 3 bases and J 2 bases, with 12 bases left between them. CDR3 sequence: CASSIARTYTDTQYF. CDR3 DNA sequence: TGTGCCAGTAGTATTGCCAGGACTTACACAGATACGCAGTATTTT.

The J gene is TRBJ2-7, the V gene TRBV4-1, with a weak D call TRBD1 (6 bases). Trimming pared 3 bases from V and 2 bases from J, leaving 14 bases between. The CDR3 has 15 residues. Germline V lookup: CDR1 MGHRA, CDR2 YSYEKL. The CDR3: CASSQRDMATYEQYF. The CDR3 region has the DNA TGCGCCAGCAGCCAGAGGGACATGGCAACCTACGAGCAGTACTTC.

The rearrangement links TRBV7-9 to TRBJ2-2, with D uncertain. The CDR3 has 13 amino acids. V was clipped by 6 bases and J by 7 bases, with 12 bases between them. The V gene's germline CDR1 is SEHNR and CDR2 FQNEAQ (reference sequence). The CDR3 sequence: CASRTEIGGELFF. Written as DNA, the CDR3 is TGTGCCAGCAGGACGGAGATTGGCGGGGAGCTGTTTTTT.

This chain uses TRBV5-4 with TRBJ2-2; 8 bases agree with TRBD2. Germline trimming cut 2 bases from V and 3 bases from J; bases unmatched to any gene: 3. This CDR3 comprises 15 residues. The germline V gene has CDR1 SGHNT and CDR2 YYREEE (reference sequence). Written as DNA, the CDR3 is TGTGCCAGCAGCTTCCAGCGGGAGTACACCGGGGAGCTGTTTTTT. It encodes CASSFQREYTGELFF.

The chain carries TRBV7-9 and TRBJ2-3, with 8 bases aligning to TRBD2. With 1 base clipped from V and 3 bases from J, the junction kept 6 bases outside the gene matches. The CDR3 has 16 residues. In germline, CDR1 is SEHNR, CDR2 FQNEAQ (reference sequence). The CDR3 sequence is CASSLGVGTSTDTQYF. CDR3 DNA sequence: TGTGCCAGCAGCTTAGGGGTGGGGACTAGTACAGATACGCAGTATTTT.